Below, one T cell receptor (beta chain) is given with its context. No conserved phenylalanine or tryptophan ends this CDR3, so it is likely a read error. CDR3 length: 16 amino acids. V lost 3 bases and J lost 3, with 20 bases in between. Per germline, CDR1 DFQATT and CDR2 SNEGSKA (reference sequence). RNA was extracted from bulk tissue without any cell sorting. A modified ARM-PCR protocol with three rounds of nested PCR amplified TCRbeta. TCRdb reprocessed the multiplex PCR reads with MiXCR, giving one entry per CDR3 protein. The table shows roughly 81,000 distinct CDR3 sequences, with approximately 71% occurring only once. This sample stems from a study of tumor and adjacent non-tumor tissue in lung cancer. Whole-study context: On average, productive TCRbeta reads reached about 4.4 million per sample.

The sequence derives from a woman aged 70-85 years with non-small cell lung cancer. Sequencing input: lung tumor tissue. This chain joins TRBV20-1 and TRBJ1-2; D possibly corresponds to TRBD1 (5 bases). Here the CDR3 DNA reads TGCAGTGCTAGGGGCCGTGGGGGTTTGGGGGACTATGGCTACACCCTC. As protein: CSARGRGGLGDYGYTL.